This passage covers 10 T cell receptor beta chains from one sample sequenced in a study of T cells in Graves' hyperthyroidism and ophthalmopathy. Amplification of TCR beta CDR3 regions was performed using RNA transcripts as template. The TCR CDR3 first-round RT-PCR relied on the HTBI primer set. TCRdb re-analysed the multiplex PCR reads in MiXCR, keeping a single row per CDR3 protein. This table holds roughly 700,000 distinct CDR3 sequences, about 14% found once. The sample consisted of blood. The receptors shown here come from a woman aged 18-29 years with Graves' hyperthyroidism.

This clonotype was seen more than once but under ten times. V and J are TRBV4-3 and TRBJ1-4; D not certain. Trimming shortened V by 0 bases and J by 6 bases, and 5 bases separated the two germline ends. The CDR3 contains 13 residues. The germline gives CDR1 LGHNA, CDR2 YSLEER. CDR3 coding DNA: TGCGCCAGCAGCCAAGAGGTTGATGAAAAACTGTTTTTT. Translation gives CASSQEVDEKLFF.

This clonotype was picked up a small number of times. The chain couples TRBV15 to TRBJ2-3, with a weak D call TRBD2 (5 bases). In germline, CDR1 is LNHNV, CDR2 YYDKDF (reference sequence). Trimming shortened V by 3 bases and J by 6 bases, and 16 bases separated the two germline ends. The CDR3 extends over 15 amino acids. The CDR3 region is CATSSLGSYLDTQYF. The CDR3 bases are TGTGCCACCAGCAGCCTTGGGAGCTATCTGGATACGCAGTATTTT.

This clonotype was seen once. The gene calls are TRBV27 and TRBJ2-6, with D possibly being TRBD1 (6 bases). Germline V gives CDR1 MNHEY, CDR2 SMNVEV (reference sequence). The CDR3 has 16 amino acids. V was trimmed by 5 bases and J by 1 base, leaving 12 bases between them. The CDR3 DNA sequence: TGTGCCAGCAGTGCAGGGGCTCCTTCTGGGGCCAACGTCCTGACTTTC. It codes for CASSAGAPSGANVLTF.

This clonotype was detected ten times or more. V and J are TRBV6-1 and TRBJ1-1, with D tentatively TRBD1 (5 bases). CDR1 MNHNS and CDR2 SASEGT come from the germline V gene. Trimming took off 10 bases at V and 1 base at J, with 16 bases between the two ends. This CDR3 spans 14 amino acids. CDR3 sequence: CANGFGGENTEAFF. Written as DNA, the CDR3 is TGTGCCAACGGTTTTGGAGGGGAGAACACTGAAGCTTTCTTT.

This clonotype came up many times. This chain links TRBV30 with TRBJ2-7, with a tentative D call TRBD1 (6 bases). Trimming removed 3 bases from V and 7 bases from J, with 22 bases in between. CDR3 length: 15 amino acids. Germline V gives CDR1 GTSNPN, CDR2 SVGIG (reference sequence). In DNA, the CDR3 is TGTGCCTGGAGCGGTACAGGGCCCCTTAGTAGGGAGCAGTACTTC. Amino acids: CAWSGTGPLSREQYF. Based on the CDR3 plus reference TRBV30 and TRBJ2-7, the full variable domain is SQTIHQWPATLVQPVGSPLSLECTVEGTSNPNLYWYRQAAGRGLQLLFYSVGIGQISSEVPQNLSASRPQDRQFILSSKKLLLSDSGFYLCAWSGTGPLSREQYFGPGTRLTVT.

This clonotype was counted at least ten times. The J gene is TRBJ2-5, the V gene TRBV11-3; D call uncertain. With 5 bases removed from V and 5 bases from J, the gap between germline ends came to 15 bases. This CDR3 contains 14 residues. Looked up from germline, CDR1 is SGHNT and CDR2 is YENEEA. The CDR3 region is CASSGSDARETQYF. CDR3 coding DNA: TGTGCCAGCAGCGGATCAGATGCGAGGGAGACCCAGTACTTC.

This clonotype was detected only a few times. CDR3 amino acids: CASSSSGTQYF. CDR3 nucleotides: TGTGCCAGCAGTTCCTCGGGTACGCAGTATTTT. This chain joins TRBV2 and TRBJ2-3; D not resolved. The germline gives CDR1 SNHLY, CDR2 FYNNEI. Trimming stripped 5 bases from V and 8 bases from J, with 8 bases between. The CDR3 runs to 11 residues.

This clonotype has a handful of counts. CDR3 bases: TGTGCCAGCAGTTCAGAGGGCTCACCCTACGAGCAGTACTTC. It codes for CASSSEGSPYEQYF. The genes are TRBV6-2 or TRBV6-3 and TRBJ2-7; TRBD2 might be the D (5 bases). Trimming shortened V by 4 bases and J by 2 bases, and 12 bases separated the two germline ends. The CDR3 extends over 14 amino acids. The germline V gene encodes CDR1 MNHEY and CDR2 SVGEGT.

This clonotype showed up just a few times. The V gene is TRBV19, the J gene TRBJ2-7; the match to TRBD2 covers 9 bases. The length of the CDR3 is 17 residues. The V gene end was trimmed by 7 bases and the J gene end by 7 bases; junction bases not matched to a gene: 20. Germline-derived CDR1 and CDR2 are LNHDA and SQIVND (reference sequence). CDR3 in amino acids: CASMGRGGLAGLREQYF. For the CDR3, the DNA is TGTGCCAGTATGGGTCGGGGAGGGCTAGCGGGACTTCGGGAGCAGTACTTC.

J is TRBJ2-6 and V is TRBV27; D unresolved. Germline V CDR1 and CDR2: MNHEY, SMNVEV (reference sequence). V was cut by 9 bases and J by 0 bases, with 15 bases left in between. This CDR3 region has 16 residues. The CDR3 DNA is TGTGCCAGTGAGTCGTACCCCTTCTCTGGGGCCAACGTCCTGACTTTC. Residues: CASESYPFSGANVLTF.